The present entry profiles one T cell receptor beta chain with its context. Antigen unknown. Trimming took 1 base from V and 2 from J, leaving 12 bases between them. Germline lookup yields CDR1 PRHDT and CDR2 FYEKMQ (reference sequence). The CDR3 consists of 15 residues. This sample is part of a study of CD8+ T cells in alopecia areata. Once RNA had been extracted, it was reverse transcribed into cDNA to act as the sequencing template. TCRdb keeps only in-frame clones here, not all; method: immunoSEQ multiplex PCR. The table includes 98,000 or so clones, roughly 60% detected once. General study results and limits: Lesional scalp, especially alopecia totalis/universalis, showed higher clonality than normal scalp.

The sample taken for sequencing was CD8+ T cells sorted from blood. The chain uses TRBV13 and TRBJ2-7; D is possibly TRBD1 (5 bases). The TCR comes from a human donor in good health. CDR3 region: CASSLAGQGTYEQYF. In DNA form, the CDR3 reads TGTGCCAGCAGCTTAGCGGGTCAGGGAACCTACGAGCAGTACTTC. Full variable domain (rest looked up from reference TRBV13 and TRBJ2-7): AAGVIQSPRHLIKEKRETATLKCYPIPRHDTVYWYQQGPGQDPQFLISFYEKMQSDKGSIPDRFSAQQFSDYHSELNMSSLELGDSALYFCASSLAGQGTYEQYFGPGTRLTVT.